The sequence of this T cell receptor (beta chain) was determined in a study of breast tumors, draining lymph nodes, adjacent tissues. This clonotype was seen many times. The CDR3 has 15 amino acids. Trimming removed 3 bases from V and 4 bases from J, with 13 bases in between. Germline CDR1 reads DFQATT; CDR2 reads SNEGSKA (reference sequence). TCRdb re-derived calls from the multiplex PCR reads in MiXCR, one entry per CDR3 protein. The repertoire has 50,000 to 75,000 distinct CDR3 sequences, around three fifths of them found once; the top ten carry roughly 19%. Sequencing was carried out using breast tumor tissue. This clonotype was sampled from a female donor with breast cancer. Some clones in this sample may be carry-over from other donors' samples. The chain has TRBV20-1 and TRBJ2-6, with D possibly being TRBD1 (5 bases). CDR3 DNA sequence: TGCAGTGCTAGGGAAGGGGTTTCCGGGGCCAACGTCCTGACTTTC. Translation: CSAREGVSGANVLTF.